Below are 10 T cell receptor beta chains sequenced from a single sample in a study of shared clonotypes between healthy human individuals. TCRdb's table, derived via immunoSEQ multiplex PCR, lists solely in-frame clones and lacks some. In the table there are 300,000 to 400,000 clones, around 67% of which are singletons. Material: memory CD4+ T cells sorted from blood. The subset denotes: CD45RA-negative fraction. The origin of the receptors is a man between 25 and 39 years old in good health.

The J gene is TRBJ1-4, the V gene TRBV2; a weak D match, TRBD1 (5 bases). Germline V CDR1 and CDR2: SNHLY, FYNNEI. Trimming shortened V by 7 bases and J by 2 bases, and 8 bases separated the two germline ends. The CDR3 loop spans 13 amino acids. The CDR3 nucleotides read TGTGCCAGCACCGAGGGGACTAATGAAAAACTGTTTTTT. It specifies CASTEGTNEKLFF. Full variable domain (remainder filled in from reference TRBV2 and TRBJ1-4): EPEVTQTPSHQVTQMGQEVILRCVPISNHLYFYWYRQILGQKVEFLVSFYNNEISEKSEIFDDQFSVERPDGSNFTLKIRSTKLEDSAMYFCASTEGTNEKLFFGSGTQLSVL.

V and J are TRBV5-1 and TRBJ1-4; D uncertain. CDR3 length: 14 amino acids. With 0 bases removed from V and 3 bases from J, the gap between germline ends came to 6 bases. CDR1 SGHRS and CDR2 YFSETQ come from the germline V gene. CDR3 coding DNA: TGCGCCAGCAGCTTGGGGCTGGCTAATGAAAAACTGTTTTTT. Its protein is CASSLGLANEKLFF. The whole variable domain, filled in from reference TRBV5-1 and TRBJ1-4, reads KAGVTQTPRYLIKTRGQQVTLSCSPISGHRSVSWYQQTPGQGLQFLFEYFSETQRNKGNFPGRFSGRQFSNSRSEMNVSTLELGDSALYLCASSLGLANEKLFFGSGTQLSVL.

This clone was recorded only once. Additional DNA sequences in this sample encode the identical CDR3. The CDR3, as DNA: TGTGCCAGCAGTTTAAGGAGCTATGGCTACACCTTC. Encoded protein: CASSLRSYGYTF. V and J are TRBV28 and TRBJ1-2; unclear D gene. CDR1 is MDHEN, CDR2 SYDVKM, per germline. The CDR3 totals 12 residues. Trimming left V 2 bases short and J 4 bases short, with 5 bases between.

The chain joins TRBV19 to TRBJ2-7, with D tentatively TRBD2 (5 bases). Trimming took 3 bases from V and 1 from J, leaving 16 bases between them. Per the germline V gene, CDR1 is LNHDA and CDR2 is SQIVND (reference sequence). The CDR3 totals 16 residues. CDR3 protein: CASSIGIHLVSYEQYF. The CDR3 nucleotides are TGTGCCAGTAGTATCGGGATCCACCTCGTATCCTACGAGCAGTACTTC.

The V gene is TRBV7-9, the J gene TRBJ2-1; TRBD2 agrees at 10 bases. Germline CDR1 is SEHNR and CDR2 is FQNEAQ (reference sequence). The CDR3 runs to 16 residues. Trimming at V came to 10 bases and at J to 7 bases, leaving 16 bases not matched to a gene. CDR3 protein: CATTPPSGRAPNEQFF. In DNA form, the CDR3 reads TGTGCCACCACCCCTCCCAGCGGGAGGGCCCCGAATGAGCAGTTCTTC. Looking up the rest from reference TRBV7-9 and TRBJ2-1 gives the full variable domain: DTGVSQNPRHKITKRGQNVTFRCDPISEHNRLYWYRQTLGQGPEFLTYFQNEAQLEKSRLLSDRFSAERPKGSFSTLEIQRTEQGDSAMYLCATTPPSGRAPNEQFFGPGTRLTVL.

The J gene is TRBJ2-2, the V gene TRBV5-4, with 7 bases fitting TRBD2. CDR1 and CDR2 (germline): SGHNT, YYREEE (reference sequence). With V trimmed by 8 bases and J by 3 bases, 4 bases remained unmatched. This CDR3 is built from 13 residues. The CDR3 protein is CASKGLYTGELFF. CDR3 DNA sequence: TGTGCCAGTAAGGGACTATACACCGGGGAGCTGTTTTTT.

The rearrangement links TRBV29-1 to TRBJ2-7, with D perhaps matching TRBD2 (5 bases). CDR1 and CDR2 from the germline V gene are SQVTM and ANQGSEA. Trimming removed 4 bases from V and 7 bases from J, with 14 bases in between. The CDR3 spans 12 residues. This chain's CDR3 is CSVGTSFWEQYF. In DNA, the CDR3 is TGCAGCGTTGGGACTTCGTTCTGGGAGCAGTACTTC.

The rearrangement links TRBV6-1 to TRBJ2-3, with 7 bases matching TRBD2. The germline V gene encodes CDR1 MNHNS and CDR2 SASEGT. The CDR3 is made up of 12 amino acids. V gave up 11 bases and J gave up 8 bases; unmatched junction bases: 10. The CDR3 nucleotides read TGTGCCGCCGGAACTAGCGAAACTACGCAGTATTTT. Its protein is CAAGTSETTQYF.

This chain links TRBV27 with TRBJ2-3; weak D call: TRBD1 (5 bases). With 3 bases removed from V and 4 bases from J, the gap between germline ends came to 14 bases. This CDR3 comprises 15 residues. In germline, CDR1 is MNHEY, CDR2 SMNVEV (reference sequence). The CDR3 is CASSFDPWGADTQYF. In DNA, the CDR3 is TGTGCCAGCAGTTTTGACCCCTGGGGCGCAGATACGCAGTATTTT.

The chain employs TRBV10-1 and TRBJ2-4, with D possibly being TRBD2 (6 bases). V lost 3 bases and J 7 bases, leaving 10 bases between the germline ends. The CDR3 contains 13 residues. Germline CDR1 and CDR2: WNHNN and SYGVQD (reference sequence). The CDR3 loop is CASSESGENIQYF. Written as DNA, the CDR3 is TGCGCCAGCAGTGAATCGGGGGAGAACATTCAGTACTTC.